This T cell receptor beta chain was obtained from a study of shared clonotypes between healthy human individuals. At the level of the study: CD8 memory received one plate per donor, CD8 naive two, CD4 memory three and CD4 naive three.

The data were produced by immunoSEQ multiplex PCR, yet TCRdb's version contains in-frame clones alone and is incomplete. The sample lists around 2.1 million clones; approximately 94% were seen once. Trimming removed 6 bases from V and 3 bases from J; junction bases left unmatched: 0. The CDR3 is 14 residues long. Germline-derived CDR1 and CDR2 are LNHDA and SQIVND (reference sequence). CD45RO-negative CD8 cells positively selected for CCR7 made up the naive population, which excluded terminally differentiated effector memory CD45RA+ cells. This rearrangement joins TRBV19 to TRBJ2-2; 11 positions agree with TRBD2. Input material: naive CD8+ T cells from PBMCs. The sequence derives from a man aged 18 to 30 in good health. Some clones in this sample may be carry-over from other donors' samples. CDR3 sequence: CASRLAGDTGELFF. The CDR3 bases are TGTGCCAGTAGACTAGCGGGAGACACCGGGGAGCTGTTTTTT.